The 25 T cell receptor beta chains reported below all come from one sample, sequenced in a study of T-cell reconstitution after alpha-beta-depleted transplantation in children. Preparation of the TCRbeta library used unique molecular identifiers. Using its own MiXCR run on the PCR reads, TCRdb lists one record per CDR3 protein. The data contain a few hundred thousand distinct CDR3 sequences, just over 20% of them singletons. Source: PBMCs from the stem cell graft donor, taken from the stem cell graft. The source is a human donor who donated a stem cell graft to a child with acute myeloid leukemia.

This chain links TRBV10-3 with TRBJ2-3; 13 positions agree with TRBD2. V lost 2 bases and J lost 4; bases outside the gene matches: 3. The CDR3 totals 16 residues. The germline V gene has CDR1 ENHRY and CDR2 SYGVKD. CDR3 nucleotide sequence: TGTGCCATCAGTGAGGGACTAGCGGGAGTGCCAGATACGCAGTATTTT. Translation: CAISEGLAGVPDTQYF.

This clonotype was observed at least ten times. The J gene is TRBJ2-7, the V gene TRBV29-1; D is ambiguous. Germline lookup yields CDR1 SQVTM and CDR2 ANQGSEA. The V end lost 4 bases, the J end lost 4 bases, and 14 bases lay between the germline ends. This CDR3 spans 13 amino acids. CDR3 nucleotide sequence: TGCAGCGTTGTAGAGCAGCTTGCTTACGAGCAGTACTTC. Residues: CSVVEQLAYEQYF.

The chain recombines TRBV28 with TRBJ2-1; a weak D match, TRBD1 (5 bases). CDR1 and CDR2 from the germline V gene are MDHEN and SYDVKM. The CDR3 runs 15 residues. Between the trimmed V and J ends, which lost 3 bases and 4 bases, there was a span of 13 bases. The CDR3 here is CASSFPQASYNEQFF. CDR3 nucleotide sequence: TGTGCCAGCAGTTTTCCACAGGCAAGTTACAATGAGCAGTTCTTC.

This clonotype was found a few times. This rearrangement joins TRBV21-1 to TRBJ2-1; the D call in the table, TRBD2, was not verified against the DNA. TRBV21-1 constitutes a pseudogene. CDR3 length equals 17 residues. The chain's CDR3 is CASSRWEKREEYNEQFF. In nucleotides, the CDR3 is TGTGCCAGCAGCAGGTGGGAGAAGCGGGAGGAATACAATGAGCAGTTCTTC.

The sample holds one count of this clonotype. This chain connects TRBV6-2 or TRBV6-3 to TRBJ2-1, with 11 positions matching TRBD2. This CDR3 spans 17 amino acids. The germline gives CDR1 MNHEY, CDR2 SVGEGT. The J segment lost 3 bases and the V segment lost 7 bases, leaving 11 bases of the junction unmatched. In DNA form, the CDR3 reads TGTGCCAGCATTCTACATAGCGGGAGGGCCCTCTACAATGAGCAGTTCTTC. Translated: CASILHSGRALYNEQFF.

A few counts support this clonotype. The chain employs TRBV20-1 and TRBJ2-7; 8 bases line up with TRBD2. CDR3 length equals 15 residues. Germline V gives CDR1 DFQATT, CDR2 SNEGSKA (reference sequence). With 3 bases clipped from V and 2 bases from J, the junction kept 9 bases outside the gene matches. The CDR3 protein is CSASDLAGLTYEQYF. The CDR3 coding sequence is TGCAGTGCTAGTGACTTAGCGGGACTAACCTACGAGCAGTACTTC.

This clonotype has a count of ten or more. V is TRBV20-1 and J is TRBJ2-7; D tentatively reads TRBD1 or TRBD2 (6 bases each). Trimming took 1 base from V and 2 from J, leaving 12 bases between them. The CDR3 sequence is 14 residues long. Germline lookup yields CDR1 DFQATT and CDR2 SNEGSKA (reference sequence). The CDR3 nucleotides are TGCAGTGCTAGAGTTGGGGGGCACACCTACGAGCAGTACTTC. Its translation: CSARVGGHTYEQYF.

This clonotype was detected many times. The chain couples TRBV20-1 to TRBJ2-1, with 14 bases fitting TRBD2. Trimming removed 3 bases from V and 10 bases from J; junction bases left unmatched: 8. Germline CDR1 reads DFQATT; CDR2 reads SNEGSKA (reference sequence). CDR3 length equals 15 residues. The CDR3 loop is CSARIIGLAGGEQFF. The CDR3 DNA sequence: TGCAGTGCTAGGATAATAGGACTAGCGGGAGGAGAGCAGTTCTTC.

CDR3 coding DNA: TGCGCCAGCAGCTTGGGGACTATAACTACAGATACGCAGTATTTT. Protein product: CASSLGTITTDTQYF. The chain uses TRBV5-1 and TRBJ2-3; possible D gene TRBD2, 6 bases. The CDR3 covers 15 residues. Germline V gene data show CDR1 as SGHRS and CDR2 as YFSETQ. Trimming took 0 bases from V and 3 from J, leaving 11 bases between them.

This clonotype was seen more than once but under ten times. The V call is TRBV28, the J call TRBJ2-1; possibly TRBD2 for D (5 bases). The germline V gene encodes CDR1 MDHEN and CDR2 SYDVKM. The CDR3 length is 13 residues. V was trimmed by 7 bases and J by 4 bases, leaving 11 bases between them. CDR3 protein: CASTEREYNEQFF. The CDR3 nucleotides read TGTGCCAGCACAGAGAGGGAGTACAATGAGCAGTTCTTC.

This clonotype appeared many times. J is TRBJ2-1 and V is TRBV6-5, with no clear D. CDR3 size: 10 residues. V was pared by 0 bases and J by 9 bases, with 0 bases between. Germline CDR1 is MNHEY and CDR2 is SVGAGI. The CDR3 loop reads CASSYSEQFF. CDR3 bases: TGTGCCAGCAGTTACTCTGAGCAGTTCTTC.

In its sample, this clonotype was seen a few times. The CDR3 sequence: CSASPGTWGTQYF. The CDR3 DNA is TGCAGTGCTAGTCCCGGGACCTGGGGTACGCAGTATTTT. This chain joins TRBV20-1 and TRBJ2-3; either TRBD1 or TRBD2 may fit D (5 bases each). The CDR3 is 13 amino acids. The V end lost 3 bases, the J end lost 8 bases, and 15 bases lay between the germline ends. The germline V gene encodes CDR1 DFQATT and CDR2 SNEGSKA (reference sequence).

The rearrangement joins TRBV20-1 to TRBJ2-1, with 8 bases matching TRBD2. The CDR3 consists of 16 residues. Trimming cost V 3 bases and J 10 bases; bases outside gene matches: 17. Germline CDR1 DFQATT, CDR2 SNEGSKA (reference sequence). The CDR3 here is CSASNSPAGDAREQFF. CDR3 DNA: TGCAGTGCTAGTAATTCGCCAGCGGGAGACGCTAGGGAGCAGTTCTTC.

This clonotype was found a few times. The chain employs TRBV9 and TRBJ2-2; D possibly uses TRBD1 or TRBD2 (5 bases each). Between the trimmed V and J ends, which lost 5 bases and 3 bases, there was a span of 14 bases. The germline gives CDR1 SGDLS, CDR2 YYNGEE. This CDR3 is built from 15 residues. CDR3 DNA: TGTGCCAGCAGAAGCCGCTTGGGGGACACCGGGGAGCTGTTTTTT. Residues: CASRSRLGDTGELFF.

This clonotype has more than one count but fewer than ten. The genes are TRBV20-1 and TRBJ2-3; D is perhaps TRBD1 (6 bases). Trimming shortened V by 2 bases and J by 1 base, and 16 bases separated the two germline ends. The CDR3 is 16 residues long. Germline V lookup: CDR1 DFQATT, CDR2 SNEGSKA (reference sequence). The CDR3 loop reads CSARKGQGLGTDTQYF. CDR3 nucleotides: TGCAGTGCTAGAAAGGGGCAGGGGTTAGGCACAGATACGCAGTATTTT.

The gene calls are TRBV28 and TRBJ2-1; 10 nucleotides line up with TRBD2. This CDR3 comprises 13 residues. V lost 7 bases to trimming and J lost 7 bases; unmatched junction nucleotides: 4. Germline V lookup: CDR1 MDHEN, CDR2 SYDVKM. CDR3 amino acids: CASIASGRNEQFF. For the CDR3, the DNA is TGTGCCAGCATAGCTAGCGGGAGAAATGAGCAGTTCTTC.

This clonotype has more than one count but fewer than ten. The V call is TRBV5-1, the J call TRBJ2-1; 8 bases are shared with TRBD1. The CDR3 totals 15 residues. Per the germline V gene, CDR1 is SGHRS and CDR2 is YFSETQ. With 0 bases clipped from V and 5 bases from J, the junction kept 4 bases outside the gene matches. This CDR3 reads CASSLDRGVHNEQFF. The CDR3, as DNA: TGCGCCAGCAGCTTGGACAGGGGGGTCCACAATGAGCAGTTCTTC.

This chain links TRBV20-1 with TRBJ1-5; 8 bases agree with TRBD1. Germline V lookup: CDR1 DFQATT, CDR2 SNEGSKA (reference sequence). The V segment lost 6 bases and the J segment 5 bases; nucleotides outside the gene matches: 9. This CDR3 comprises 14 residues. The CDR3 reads CSANDRGRDQPQHF. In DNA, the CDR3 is TGCAGTGCCAACGACAGGGGAAGGGATCAGCCCCAGCATTTT.

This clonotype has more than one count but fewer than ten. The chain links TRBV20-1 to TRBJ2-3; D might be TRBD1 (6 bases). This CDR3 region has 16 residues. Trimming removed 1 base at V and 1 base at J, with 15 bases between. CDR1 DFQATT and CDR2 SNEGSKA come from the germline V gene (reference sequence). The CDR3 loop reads CSARVWIGGRTDTQYF. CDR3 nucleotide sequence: TGCAGTGCTAGAGTTTGGATTGGGGGCCGCACAGATACGCAGTATTTT.

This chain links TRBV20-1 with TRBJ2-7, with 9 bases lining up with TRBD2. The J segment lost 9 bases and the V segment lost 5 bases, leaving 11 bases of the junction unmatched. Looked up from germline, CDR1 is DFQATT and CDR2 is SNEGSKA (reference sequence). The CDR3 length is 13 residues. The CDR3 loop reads CSAGAGGPLRQYF. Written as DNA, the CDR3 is TGCAGTGCTGGGGCGGGAGGGCCTTTAAGGCAGTACTTC.

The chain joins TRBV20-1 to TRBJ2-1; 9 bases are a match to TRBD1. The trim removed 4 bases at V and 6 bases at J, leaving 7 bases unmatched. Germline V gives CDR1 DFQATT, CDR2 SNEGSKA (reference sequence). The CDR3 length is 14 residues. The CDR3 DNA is TGCAGTGCTATTCCGGGACAGGGTTTCAATGAGCAGTTCTTC. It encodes CSAIPGQGFNEQFF.

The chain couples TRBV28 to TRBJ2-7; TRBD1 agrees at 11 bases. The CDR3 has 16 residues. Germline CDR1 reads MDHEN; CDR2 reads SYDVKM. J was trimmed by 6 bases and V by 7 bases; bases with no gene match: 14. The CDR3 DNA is TGTGCCAGCACCTCGTCTGTTGGGACAGGGGGTCTCGAGCAGTACTTC. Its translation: CASTSSVGTGGLEQYF.

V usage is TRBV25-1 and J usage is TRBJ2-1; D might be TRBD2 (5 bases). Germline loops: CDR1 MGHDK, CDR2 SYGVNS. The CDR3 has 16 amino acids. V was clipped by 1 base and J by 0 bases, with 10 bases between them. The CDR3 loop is CASSEFVGSSYNEQFF. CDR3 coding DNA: TGTGCCAGCAGTGAATTTGTGGGGAGCTCCTACAATGAGCAGTTCTTC.

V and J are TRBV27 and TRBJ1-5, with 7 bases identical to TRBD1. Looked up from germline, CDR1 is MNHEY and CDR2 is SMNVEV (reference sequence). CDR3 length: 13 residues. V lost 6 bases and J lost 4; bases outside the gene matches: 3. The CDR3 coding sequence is TGTGCCAGCAGGGGGACAGCAAATCAGCCCCAGCATTTT. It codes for CASRGTANQPQHF.

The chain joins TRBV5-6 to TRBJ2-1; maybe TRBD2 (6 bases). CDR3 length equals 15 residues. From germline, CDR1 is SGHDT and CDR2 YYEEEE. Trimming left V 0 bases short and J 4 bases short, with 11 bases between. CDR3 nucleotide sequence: TGTGCCAGCAGCTTGGGCGGGACTCCATACAATGAGCAGTTCTTC. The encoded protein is CASSLGGTPYNEQFF.